These 2 T cell receptor beta chains originate from one sample sequenced in a study of blood T cell repertoires in COVID-19. The repertoire was sequenced with immunoSEQ multiplex PCR; TCRdb's copy has only in-frame clones and lacks some. The table has about 200,000 clones, around four fifths seen once. The sample consisted of peripheral blood. The receptor source for this set is a woman in her 70s with active or convalescent COVID-19.

This rearrangement joins TRBV20-1 to TRBJ2-1; D is undetermined. CDR3 length: 11 amino acids. The V end lost 8 bases, the J end lost 5 bases, and 10 bases lay between the germline ends. CDR1 DFQATT and CDR2 SNEGSKA come from the germline V gene (reference sequence). CDR3 sequence (DNA): TGCAGTCCTGTGAGGAACAATGAGCAGTTCTTC. Translation: CSPVRNNEQFF.

The chain links TRBV11-2 to TRBJ2-7, with TRBD2 identical over 11 bases. This CDR3 is 17 amino acids long. The V gene's germline CDR1 is SGHAT and CDR2 FQNNGV. Trimming at V came to 5 bases and at J to 0 bases, leaving 9 bases not matched to a gene. The CDR3 sequence is CASSTISGRAYSYEQYF. For the CDR3, the DNA is TGTGCCAGCAGCACAATTAGCGGGAGGGCCTACTCCTACGAGCAGTACTTC.